The following is a T cell receptor beta chain sequence with its context. The data were obtained in a study of neoadjuvant anti-PD-1 for oral cavity cancer. Overall study: Most patients had three to four biweekly doses of 3 mg/kg nivolumab before resection.

Deletions cut 11 bases from V and 3 bases from J, with 14 bases between. Germline lookup yields CDR1 MNHNS and CDR2 SASEGT. The CDR3 extends over 13 amino acids. Libraries were prepared by immunoSEQ multiplex PCR; TCRdb keeps only in-frame clonotypes and omits some of them. The data hold around 16,000 clones, with nearly 70% observed a single time. The clonotype originates from a person aged 40 to 85 with oral cavity squamous cell carcinoma. The sequencing used PBMCs, collected before nivolumab (anti-PD-1) treatment. This chain uses TRBV6-1 with TRBJ1-5; weak D call: TRBD1 (5 bases). Here the CDR3 DNA reads TGTGCCTTGGGCGTGACAGCCAATCAGCCCCAGCATTTT. Its protein product is CALGVTANQPQHF.